This is a list of T cell receptor beta chains from one sample in a study of T cell clones after liver transplantation. Sequencing was performed with immunoSEQ multiplex PCR; in TCRdb, only in-frame clones are kept and a portion is missing. The sample carries roughly 120,000 clones, 90% recorded once. The sequencing used CD4+ T cells from blood, collected 12 months after liver transplant. The receptors derive from a human patient who received a liver transplant. These T cells may partly come from the graft donor. Both conserved end residues are part of each CDR3. D genes are given only for firm matches. Clone sizes are given selectively: once, few, many, or a class where the clone is expanded.

v_gene	j_gene	len	d_gene	abundance	CDR3aa	CDR3nt
TRBV19	TRBJ2-6	14	NA	once	CASSVDPGANVLTF	TGTGCCAGTAGTGTGGACCCTGGGGCCAACGTCCTGACTTTC
TRBV25-1	TRBJ2-7	13	NA	NA	CASTHGVSYEQYF	TGTGCCAGCACCCACGGGGTTTCCTACGAGCAGTACTTC
TRBV9	TRBJ2-2	15	NA	NA	CASSPAAVSTGELFF	TGTGCCAGCAGCCCGGCAGCAGTGAGCACCGGGGAGCTGTTTTTT
TRBV15	TRBJ2-7	18	TRBD2	NA	CATSPQPGAGGSPYEQYF	TGTGCCACCAGCCCTCAACCGGGGGCGGGAGGGTCCCCCTACGAGCAGTACTTC
TRBV11-3	TRBJ2-1	15	NA	NA	CASSLRDEGYNEQFF	TGTGCCAGCAGCCTGCGGGACGAGGGGTACAATGAGCAGTTCTTC
TRBV15	TRBJ1-5	14	NA	NA	CATQAGLSNQPQHF	TGTGCCACCCAGGCAGGGTTAAGCAATCAGCCCCAGCATTTT
TRBV7-8	TRBJ2-1	15	TRBD2	NA	CASSLGLAVYNEQFF	TGTGCCAGCAGCTTAGGACTAGCGGTTTACAATGAGCAGTTCTTC
TRBV10-3	TRBJ2-2	14	TRBD2	NA	CAITTVAGTGELFF	TGTGCCATCACTACCGTAGCGGGGACCGGGGAGCTGTTTTTT
TRBV5-1	TRBJ1-1	14	NA	NA	CASTFGTGSTEAFF	TGCGCCAGCACTTTCGGAACAGGGAGCACTGAAGCTTTCTTT
TRBV27	TRBJ1-5	17	TRBD1	NA	CASSPRQGDASNQPQHF	TGTGCCAGCAGTCCCCGACAGGGGGACGCTAGCAATCAGCCCCAGCATTTT
TRBV7-3	TRBJ2-1	16	NA	once	CASSPPRRGAFHEQFF	TGTGCCAGCAGCCCTCCCCGGAGGGGGGCCTTCCATGAGCAGTTCTTC
TRBV5-1	TRBJ2-2	15	NA	NA	CASSRGDSNTGELFF	TGCGCCAGCAGCCGTGGGGACTCAAACACCGGGGAGCTGTTTTTT
TRBV19	TRBJ1-5	13	NA	NA	CASSIGGNQPQHF	TGTGCCAGTAGTATCGGGGGCAATCAGCCCCAGCATTTT
TRBV13	TRBJ2-1	14	NA	NA	CASSLSKGFNEQFF	TGTGCCAGCAGCCTAAGTAAGGGCTTCAATGAGCAGTTCTTC
TRBV7-9	TRBJ1-2	16	TRBD1	NA	CASSLDGTGERYGYTF	TGTGCCAGCAGCTTAGACGGGACAGGGGAGAGGTATGGCTACACCTTC
TRBV27	TRBJ2-1	16	NA	NA	CASSFRGSHRLDEQFF	TGTGCCAGCAGTTTTAGGGGGAGCCACAGGTTAGATGAGCAGTTCTTC
TRBV11-2	TRBJ2-2	19	TRBD2	NA	CASSLGLVSGSRGTGELFF	TGTGCCAGCAGCTTAGGGTTGGTTAGCGGGAGTCGTGGCACCGGGGAGCTGTTTTTT
TRBV28	TRBJ2-1	16	TRBD2	NA	CASRPGLAVERPEQFF	TGTGCCAGCAGACCGGGACTAGCGGTCGAACGTCCTGAGCAGTTCTTC
TRBV6-5	TRBJ2-7	15	NA	NA	CASSYVAAGSYEQYF	TGTGCCAGCAGTTACGTTGCGGCAGGCTCCTACGAGCAGTACTTC
TRBV9	TRBJ2-7	16	TRBD1	NA	CASSVGLTGSSYEQYF	TGTGCCAGCAGCGTTGGTTTGACAGGGAGCTCCTACGAGCAGTACTTC
TRBV5-4	TRBJ1-2	13	NA	NA	CASSPGGQRGYTF	TGTGCCAGCAGCCCCGGGGGGCAGAGGGGCTACACCTTC